The present entry profiles one T cell receptor beta chain with its context. The target antigen is unknown. This specimen comes from a study of graft-versus-host responses after intestinal transplantation. Study at large: Every recipient underwent anti-thymocyte globulin induction, then tacrolimus and steroids for 2 to 3 years. Points from the study as a whole: GvH clones surfaced in recipient marrow, some emerging earlier in ileum or blood. Individuals who had graft-donor T cell macrochimerism had allografts that showed high graft-versus-host to host-versus-graft clonal ratios. Declines in HvG clones occurring early post-transplant were associated with peak circulating GvH clone levels.

This CDR3 spans 15 amino acids. Between the trimmed V and J ends, which lost 4 bases and 4 bases, there was a span of 17 bases. The germline V gene has CDR1 SQVTM and CDR2 ANQGSEA. Profiling relied on immunoSEQ multiplex PCR, and the TCRdb table lists in-frame clones only, not all of them. The sample lists fewer than 30,000 clones, 85% to 95% seen once, with 0.72% in the top ten. Sample: PBMCs, taken about 65 days after intestinal transplant. The rearrangement uses TRBV29-1 and TRBJ2-1; D may be TRBD2 (5 bases). This TCR came from a human patient who received an intestinal transplant, so some T cells may come from the graft donor. This chain's CDR3 is CSVAAAPSGYNEQFF. The CDR3 DNA reads as TGCAGCGTTGCCGCGGCCCCGTCGGGGTACAATGAGCAGTTCTTC.